The rows below give T cell receptor beta chains drawn from one sample of a study of T cells in Graves' hyperthyroidism and ophthalmopathy. TCRdb re-analysed the multiplex PCR reads in MiXCR, keeping a single row per CDR3 protein. The table shows about 530,000 distinct CDR3 sequences, with 17% occurring only once. Sequencing was performed on blood. These TCRs come from a young woman with Graves' ophthalmopathy. Both conserved end residues are trimmed from each CDR3.

V: TRBV6-1; J: TRBJ2-2; CDR3: ASSVEPLNTGELF
V: TRBV20-1; J: TRBJ2-7; CDR3: SAPRTGDFYEQY
V: TRBV4-2; J: TRBJ2-4; CDR3: ASSQDEGAAKNIQY
V: TRBV5-5; J: TRBJ1-1; CDR3: ASSFGTGTTEAF
V: TRBV3-1; J: TRBJ2-5; CDR3: ASSQEQYQETQY
V: TRBV6-1; J: TRBJ2-3; CDR3: ASRPIIEDTQY
V: TRBV7-9; J: TRBJ2-5; CDR3: ASSSFTGPQETQY
V: TRBV6-1; J: TRBJ2-5; CDR3: ASSPPTGEVTETQY
V: TRBV28; J: TRBJ2-7; CDR3: ASSLGLAGPYEQY
V: TRBV24-1; J: TRBJ1-5; CDR3: ATSDRHFNQPQH
V: TRBV12-3/TRBV12-4; J: TRBJ2-5; CDR3: ASRSQSSGETQY
V: TRBV4-1; J: TRBJ2-3; CDR3: ASRSIAGGKSPDTQY
V: TRBV12-3/TRBV12-4; J: TRBJ1-2; CDR3: ASSLWQGTGEGYT
V: TRBV6-1; J: TRBJ1-1; CDR3: ASTSGAKAF
V: TRBV30; J: TRBJ1-2; CDR3: AWSPKRTGGGYT
V: TRBV19; J: TRBJ2-7; CDR3: ASSMQVSTYEQY
V: TRBV4-1; J: TRBJ2-1; CDR3: ASSLMDIPGNEQF